The rows below give T cell receptor beta chains drawn from one sample of a study of T-cell memory formation after mild COVID-19. Using its own MiXCR run on the 5' RACE reads, TCRdb lists one record per CDR3 protein. Of roughly 580,000 distinct CDR3 sequences in the sample, about a sixth were seen once. The sample was PBMCs or a T cell subset sorted from them (not recorded which). The receptor set was obtained from an adult woman who had mild COVID-19 (a few samples of this study predate the infection). Cell type and time point are not known. Each CDR3 is given with its conserved first and last residue. The D gene is left open where the match is weak. Clone size, where shown, is once, few, many, or a class for clones that have expanded.

V: TRBV20-1
D: NA
size: few
CDR3: CSASHRTGAGYTF

V: TRBV24-1
D: TRBD2
size: NA
CDR3: CATSDPSSGASTDTQYF

V: TRBV12-3/TRBV12-4
D: NA
size: NA
CDR3: CASSLEGKETQYF

V: TRBV24-1
D: NA
size: NA
CDR3: CATGRYSETYEQYF

V: TRBV19
D: NA
size: NA
CDR3: CASSARTGLAYEQYF

V: TRBV7-9
D: TRBD1
size: NA
CDR3: CASSLTQGARETQYF

V: TRBV5-1
D: NA
size: NA
CDR3: CASSLGLQGTNYNSPLHF

V: TRBV3-1
D: TRBD2
size: few
CDR3: CASSRRGLAPNTGELFF

V: TRBV16
D: NA
size: NA
CDR3: CASSQNPAGISYEQYF

V: TRBV6-1
D: NA
size: NA
CDR3: CASSELTAAGADTQYF

V: TRBV18
D: NA
size: few
CDR3: CASSPSGVEAFF

V: TRBV4-2
D: TRBD2
size: NA
CDR3: CASSQERRGGHNEQFF

V: TRBV12-3/TRBV12-4
D: NA
size: NA
CDR3: CASSFLQEGYTF

V: TRBV4-1
D: NA
size: many
CDR3: CASSLLPGPQETQYF

V: TRBV7-8
D: NA
size: few
CDR3: CASSQGTLNTGELFF

V: TRBV3-1
D: NA
size: NA
CDR3: CASSRIPGNNEQFF

V: TRBV6-1
D: TRBD1
size: few
CDR3: CATTPYPGTGGHPPSTDTQYF

V: TRBV25-1
D: NA
size: NA
CDR3: CASSDTGLPNTEAFF

V: TRBV7-2
D: NA
size: NA
CDR3: CASSLFGGFMDEKLFF

V: TRBV29-1
D: NA
size: NA
CDR3: CSVQENQWAGNTIYF